Below, 11 T cell receptor beta chains from the same sample are listed, as sequenced in a study of blood T cell repertoires in COVID-19. Clones were read by immunoSEQ multiplex PCR, and TCRdb kept only the in-frame ones, dropping some. The table has some 190,000 clones, roughly 87% seen once. Material: PBMCs or T cells enriched from blood (not recorded which). The source of these receptors is a woman in her 40s with acute COVID-19.

The chain links TRBV13 to TRBJ2-3, with 10 bases fitting TRBD2. Germline loops: CDR1 PRHDT, CDR2 FYEKMQ (reference sequence). The trim removed 0 bases at V and 0 bases at J, leaving 6 bases unmatched. The CDR3 is 18 residues long. This CDR3 is CASSLGLAGDPSTDTQYF. CDR3 in DNA: TGTGCCAGCAGCTTAGGGCTAGCGGGAGACCCAAGCACAGATACGCAGTATTTT.

V gene TRBV29-1 combines with J gene TRBJ1-1; no firm D call. From germline, CDR1 is SQVTM and CDR2 ANQGSEA. Deletions cut 5 bases from V and 1 base from J, with 5 bases between. CDR3 length equals 11 residues. The CDR3 DNA sequence: TGCAGCGTTCACAGGAACACTGAAGCTTTCTTT. This gives the protein CSVHRNTEAFF.

The genes are TRBV27 and TRBJ1-1; D not resolved. The CDR3 consists of 13 residues. Trimming pared 6 bases from V and 3 bases from J, leaving 11 bases between. Germline-derived CDR1 and CDR2 are MNHEY and SMNVEV (reference sequence). CDR3 DNA sequence: TGTGCCAGCAGGCGACTTCGGGACACTGAAGCTTTCTTT. Protein: CASRRLRDTEAFF.

This clone was seen once. V gene TRBV11-3 combines with J gene TRBJ2-3; the match to TRBD2 covers 7 bases. Unmatched junction bases numbered 17, after V lost 5 bases and J lost 3 bases. The length of the CDR3 is 18 residues. Per germline, CDR1 SGHNT and CDR2 YENEEA. CDR3 loop: CASSRDGGLFGSTDTQYF. CDR3 DNA sequence: TGTGCCAGCAGCCGGGATGGGGGACTATTCGGTTCGACAGATACGCAGTATTTT.

J is TRBJ1-2 and V is TRBV19, with D possibly TRBD1 on 5 matching bases. The germline V gene has CDR1 LNHDA and CDR2 SQIVND (reference sequence). This CDR3 is 14 amino acids long. Deletions cut 2 bases from V and 3 bases from J, with 10 bases between. The CDR3 sequence is CASSIPDRDYGYTF. CDR3 nucleotides: TGTGCCAGTAGTATACCCGACAGAGACTATGGCTACACCTTC.

The chain has TRBV9 and TRBJ2-6; perhaps TRBD1 as D (5 bases). V dropped 5 bases and J dropped 0 bases, with 12 bases sitting between them. Germline V gives CDR1 SGDLS, CDR2 YYNGEE. The CDR3 sequence is 16 residues long. The CDR3 coding sequence is TGTGCCAGCAGTCATGACAGATACTCTGGGGCCAACGTCCTGACTTTC. It yields the protein CASSHDRYSGANVLTF.

CDR3 bases: TGTGCCAGCAGATCAACAGAGAACACTGAAGCTTTCTTT. Translating gives CASRSTENTEAFF. V is TRBV11-2 and J is TRBJ1-1, with D unclear. The germline V and J ends were trimmed by 6 bases and 1 base, with 9 bases remaining between them. CDR1 is SGHAT, CDR2 FQNNGV, per germline. The CDR3 has 13 amino acids.

The chain couples TRBV14 to TRBJ2-7; TRBD2 agrees at 11 bases. The germline V gene has CDR1 SGHDN and CDR2 FVKESK. The CDR3 has 17 amino acids. J lost 4 bases, V lost 0 bases, and 8 bases had no gene match. The CDR3 loop reads CASSQDLGLAGGYEQYF. The CDR3 DNA reads TGTGCCAGCAGCCAAGATTTGGGTCTAGCGGGAGGATACGAGCAGTACTTC.

The V call is TRBV30, the J call TRBJ1-6, with TRBD1 matching 8 bases. The germline V gene has CDR1 GTSNPN and CDR2 SVGIG (reference sequence). The V and J ends lost 3 bases and 7 bases, in that order; junction bases with no gene match: 8. This CDR3 has 15 residues. In DNA form, the CDR3 reads TGTGCCTGGAGCGCTTCCGGACAGGGAAATTCACCCCTCCACTTT. Protein sequence: CAWSASGQGNSPLHF.

The rearrangement joins TRBV4-3 to TRBJ2-7; 8 positions match TRBD1. This CDR3 has 16 residues. Trimming cost V 1 base and J 4 bases; bases outside gene matches: 9. CDR1 and CDR2 (germline): LGHNA, YSLEER. In nucleotides, the CDR3 is TGCGCCAGCAGCCAAGGGCCCCCGGGACAGGATTACGAGCAGTACTTC. Protein sequence: CASSQGPPGQDYEQYF.

V and J are TRBV19 and TRBJ1-6, with D possibly matching TRBD1 (6 bases). V dropped 5 bases and J dropped 11 bases, with 16 bases sitting between them. Germline V lookup: CDR1 LNHDA, CDR2 SQIVND (reference sequence). CDR3 length: 14 residues. The CDR3 spells CASSREGVLAPLHF. The CDR3 nucleotides read TGTGCCAGTAGTCGGGAGGGGGTCCTCGCACCCCTCCACTTT. Supplemented by reference TRBV19 and TRBJ1-6, the full variable domain reads DGGITQSPKYLFRKEGQNVTLSCEQNLNHDAMYWYRQDPGQGLRLIYYSQIVNDFQKGDIAEGYSVSREKKESFPLTVTSAQKNPTAFYLCASSREGVLAPLHFGNGTRLTVT.